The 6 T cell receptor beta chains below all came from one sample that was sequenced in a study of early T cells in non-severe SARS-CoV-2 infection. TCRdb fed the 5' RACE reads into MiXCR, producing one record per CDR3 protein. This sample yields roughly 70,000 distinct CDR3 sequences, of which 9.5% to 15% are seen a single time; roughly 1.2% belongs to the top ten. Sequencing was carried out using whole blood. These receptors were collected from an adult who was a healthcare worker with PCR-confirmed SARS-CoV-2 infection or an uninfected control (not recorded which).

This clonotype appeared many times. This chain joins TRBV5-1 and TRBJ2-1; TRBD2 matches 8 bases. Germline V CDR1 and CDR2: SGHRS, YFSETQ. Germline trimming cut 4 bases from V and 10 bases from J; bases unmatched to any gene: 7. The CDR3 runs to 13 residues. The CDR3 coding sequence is TGCGCCAGCAGCATCTTACTAGCGGCCGAGCAGTTCTTC. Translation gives CASSILLAAEQFF.

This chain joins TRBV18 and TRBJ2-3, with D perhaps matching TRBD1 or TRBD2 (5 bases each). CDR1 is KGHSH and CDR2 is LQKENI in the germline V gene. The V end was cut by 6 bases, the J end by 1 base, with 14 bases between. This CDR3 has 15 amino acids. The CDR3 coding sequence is TGTGCCAGCTCTCAGTCCCGGGGACGCACAGATACGCAGTATTTT. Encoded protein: CASSQSRGRTDTQYF.

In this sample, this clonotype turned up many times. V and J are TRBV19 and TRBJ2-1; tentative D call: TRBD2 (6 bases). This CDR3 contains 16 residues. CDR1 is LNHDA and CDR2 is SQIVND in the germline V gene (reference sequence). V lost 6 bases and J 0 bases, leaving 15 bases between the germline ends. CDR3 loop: CASSWRGAASYNEQFF. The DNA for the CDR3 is TGTGCCAGTAGCTGGAGGGGAGCGGCCTCCTACAATGAGCAGTTCTTC.

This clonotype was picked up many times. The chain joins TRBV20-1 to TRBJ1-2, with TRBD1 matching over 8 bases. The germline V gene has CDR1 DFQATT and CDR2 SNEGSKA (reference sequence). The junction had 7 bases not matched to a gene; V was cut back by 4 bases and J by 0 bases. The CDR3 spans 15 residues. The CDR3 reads CSATTTDRANYGYTF. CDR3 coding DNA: TGCAGTGCTACCACAACGGACAGGGCTAACTATGGCTACACCTTC.

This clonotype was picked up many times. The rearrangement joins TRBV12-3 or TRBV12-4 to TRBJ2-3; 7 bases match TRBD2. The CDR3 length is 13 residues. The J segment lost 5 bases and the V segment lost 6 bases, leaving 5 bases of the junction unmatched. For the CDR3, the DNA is TGTGCCAGCAGCCGGGGGAGGGGAGATACGCAGTATTTT. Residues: CASSRGRGDTQYF.

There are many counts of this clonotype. Here the CDR3 reads CASSQTIGNIQYF. The DNA for the CDR3 is TGTGCCAGCAGTCAGACTATCGGGAACATTCAGTACTTC. The chain recombines TRBV6-5 with TRBJ2-4; TRBD2 might be the D (5 bases). Germline CDR1 MNHEY, CDR2 SVGAGI. V gave up 5 bases and J gave up 7 bases, with 12 bases separating them. The CDR3 is 13 amino acids.